This T cell receptor (beta chain) came from a study of cytomegalovirus exposure and HLA in healthy donors. Germline values: CDR1 SGHNT, CDR2 YYREEE (reference sequence). With V trimmed by 0 bases and J by 0 bases, 0 bases remained unmatched. CDR3 length: 15 residues. PCR involved 60 Vbeta and 13 Jbeta primers. The assay was immunoSEQ multiplex PCR, and TCRdb's table has in-frame clones only and misses some. The sample lists 100,000 to 150,000 clones; under 80% were seen once. This sequence joins TRBV5-4 and TRBJ2-3; TRBD2 agrees at 8 bases. The TCR was taken from a man in his forties in good health and CMV-seropositive. The specimen was PBMCs. Here the CDR3 DNA reads TGTGCCAGCAGCTTGGTAGCGGGGAGCACAGATACGCAGTATTTT. It yields the protein CASSLVAGSTDTQYF.